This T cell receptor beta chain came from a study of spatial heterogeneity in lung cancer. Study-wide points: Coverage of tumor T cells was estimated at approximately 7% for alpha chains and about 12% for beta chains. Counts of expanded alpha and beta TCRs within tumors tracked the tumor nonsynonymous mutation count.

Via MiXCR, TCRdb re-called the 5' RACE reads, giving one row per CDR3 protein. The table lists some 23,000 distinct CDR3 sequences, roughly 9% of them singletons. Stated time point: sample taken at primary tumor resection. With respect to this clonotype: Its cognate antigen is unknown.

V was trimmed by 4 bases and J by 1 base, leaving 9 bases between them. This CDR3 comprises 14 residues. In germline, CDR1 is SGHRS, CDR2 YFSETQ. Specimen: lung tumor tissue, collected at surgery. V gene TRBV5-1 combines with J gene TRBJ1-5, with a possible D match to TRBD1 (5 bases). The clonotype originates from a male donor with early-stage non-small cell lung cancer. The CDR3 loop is CASSRGESNQPQHF. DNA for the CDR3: TGCGCCAGCAGCCGAGGGGAAAGCAATCAGCCCCAGCATTTT.